The 32 T cell receptor beta chains listed next were all sequenced from one sample in a study of early stage breast cancer tumors. Sequenced by immunoSEQ multiplex PCR; TCRdb stores in-frame clones only, minus some. This table has roughly 10,000 clones, approximately 68% appearing once. The specimen was breast tumor tissue. The receptors were sampled from a person between 50 and 60 years old with breast cancer.

The chain is built from TRBV7-3 and TRBJ2-3; TRBD2 agrees at 8 bases. V gave up 7 bases and J gave up 1 base; unmatched junction bases: 4. The CDR3 covers 14 residues. Germline V lookup: CDR1 SGHTA, CDR2 FQGTGA. This chain's CDR3 is CASKRAGGTDTQYF. The CDR3 DNA reads as TGTGCCAGCAAACGAGCGGGGGGCACAGATACGCAGTATTTT.

This rearrangement joins TRBV28 to TRBJ2-1; D may be TRBD1 (5 bases). The CDR3 loop spans 11 amino acids. Germline values: CDR1 MDHEN, CDR2 SYDVKM. The ends were cut back, 5 bases at V and 9 bases at J, with 8 bases in the middle. CDR3 bases: TGTGCCAGCAGTGGCAGGGCTGAGCAGTTCTTC. This gives the protein CASSGRAEQFF.

A single count supports this clone. The genes are TRBV5-3 and TRBJ1-4, with D unclear. TRBV5-3 is an open reading frame whose function is uncertain. CDR3 size: 14 residues. Trimming shortened V by 4 bases and J by 5 bases, and 12 bases separated the two germline ends. Here the CDR3 reads CARSKDRENEKLFF. CDR3 coding DNA: TGTGCCAGAAGCAAGGACCGAGAGAATGAAAAACTGTTTTTT.

The chain is built from TRBV5-4 and TRBJ2-3; 12 nucleotides align to TRBD2. V lost 5 bases to trimming and J lost 4 bases; unmatched junction nucleotides: 8. Germline CDR1 is SGHNT and CDR2 is YYREEE (reference sequence). The CDR3 covers 16 residues. CDR3 protein: CASRPPSGRGPDTQYF. The CDR3 DNA follows: TGTGCCAGCAGGCCGCCTAGCGGGAGGGGCCCAGATACGCAGTATTTT. The full variable domain, rest sourced from reference TRBV5-4 and TRBJ2-3, is ETGVTQSPTHLIKTRGQQVTLRCSSQSGHNTVSWYQQALGQGPQFIFQYYREEENGRGNFPPRFSGLQFPNYSSELNVNALELDDSALYLCASRPPSGRGPDTQYFGPGTRLTVL.

This clone was counted between two and nine times. CDR3 sequence (DNA): TGTGCCAGCAGCTCCGGGACAGGGGGCATAGAGACCCAGTACTTC. Translation: CASSSGTGGIETQYF. This chain connects TRBV5-4 to TRBJ2-5, with 12 bases identical to TRBD1. CDR1 is SGHNT, CDR2 YYREEE, per germline (reference sequence). V shed 3 bases, J shed 4 bases, and the junction held 4 bases outside the gene matches. CDR3 length: 15 residues.

The chain joins TRBV7-9 to TRBJ2-5; 9 bases align to TRBD1. The CDR3 loop spans 18 amino acids. Trimming removed 3 bases from V and 5 bases from J; junction bases left unmatched: 16. Germline V lookup: CDR1 SEHNR, CDR2 FQNEAQ (reference sequence). The CDR3 nucleotides read TGTGCCAGCAGCTTCCAAGCGGGACAGGGCCCCGCCTGGGAGACCCAGTACTTC. Amino acids: CASSFQAGQGPAWETQYF.

The V gene is TRBV5-1, the J gene TRBJ1-2; no clear D. The CDR3 length is 15 residues. The V end lost 0 bases, the J end lost 4 bases, and 13 bases lay between the germline ends. CDR1 is SGHRS, CDR2 YFSETQ, per germline. As DNA, the CDR3 is TGCGCCAGCAGCTTGGCTTCCGGGAGAGGCTATGGCTACACCTTC. Translation gives CASSLASGRGYGYTF.

The chain links TRBV28 to TRBJ2-7; 10 positions agree with TRBD2. The ends lost 1 base at V and 8 bases at J; junction bases unmatched: 17. The germline CDR1 and CDR2 sequences are MDHEN and SYDVKM. This CDR3 is built from 18 residues. The CDR3 DNA reads TGTGCCAGCAGTTTATACGTTGGGCGGACTAGCGGCCCATTACAGCAGTACTTC. Amino acid sequence: CASSLYVGRTSGPLQQYF.

V is TRBV30 and J is TRBJ2-7; a possible D gene is TRBD2 (5 bases). Trimming stripped 3 bases from V and 2 bases from J, with 11 bases between. Per the germline V gene, CDR1 is GTSNPN and CDR2 is SVGIG (reference sequence). This CDR3 comprises 13 residues. The CDR3 protein is CAWRRRATYEQYF. DNA for the CDR3: TGTGCCTGGAGGCGGCGGGCTACCTACGAGCAGTACTTC.

The chain combines TRBV7-2 with TRBJ2-4, with D unresolved. There are 14 residues in the CDR3. Germline CDR1 reads SGHTA; CDR2 reads FQGNSA. Trimming stripped 3 bases from V and 0 bases from J, with 6 bases between. CDR3 residues: CASSLTRAKNIQYF. As DNA, the CDR3 is TGTGCCAGCAGCTTGACAAGAGCCAAAAACATTCAGTACTTC.

The chain recombines TRBV7-9 with TRBJ2-1; tentatively, D is TRBD1 or TRBD2 (5 bases each). The CDR3 consists of 15 residues. V was shortened by 6 bases and J by 7 bases, with 19 bases between the two germline ends. The germline V gene has CDR1 SEHNR and CDR2 FQNEAQ (reference sequence). The CDR3 reads CASSPGLLESNEQFF. In nucleotides, the CDR3 is TGTGCCAGCAGTCCGGGGCTACTCGAATCAAATGAGCAGTTCTTC.

Judged by abundance, this clone is large (0.1 to 1%). DNA for the CDR3: TGTGCCAGCAGTGAACCGGGACTAGTCGAGGTGGATACGCAGTATTTT. It is translated as CASSEPGLVEVDTQYF. The chain employs TRBV6-1 and TRBJ2-3; 8 bases agree with TRBD2. CDR3 length: 16 amino acids. With V trimmed by 2 bases and J by 6 bases, 10 bases remained unmatched. Germline V gene data show CDR1 as MNHNS and CDR2 as SASEGT.

The chain is built from TRBV10-1 and TRBJ2-5, with D hard to call. Deletions cut 0 bases from V and 5 bases from J, with 7 bases between. The CDR3 totals 13 residues. The germline gives CDR1 WNHNN, CDR2 SYGVQD (reference sequence). CDR3 in DNA: TGCGCCAGCAGTGAGTCTTGGATGGAGACCCAGTACTTC. Protein product: CASSESWMETQYF.

V usage is TRBV9 and J usage is TRBJ2-5; the match to TRBD1 covers 8 bases. The CDR3 loop spans 13 amino acids. Germline CDR1 reads SGDLS; CDR2 reads YYNGEE. Trimming removed 3 bases from V and 3 bases from J; junction bases left unmatched: 1. CDR3 DNA: TGTGCCAGCAGCGCGACAGGGGAAGAGACCCAGTACTTC. This codes for CASSATGEETQYF.

The chain combines TRBV9 with TRBJ2-3; D not certain. Trimming removed 3 bases from V and 0 bases from J, with 11 bases in between. The V gene's germline CDR1 is SGDLS and CDR2 YYNGEE. This CDR3 has 15 amino acids. CDR3 amino acids: CASSEAEASTDTQYF. In nucleotides, the CDR3 is TGTGCCAGCAGCGAGGCCGAAGCAAGCACAGATACGCAGTATTTT.

This clone was observed a few times. V is TRBV5-1 and J is TRBJ2-3; D gene uncertain. Per germline, CDR1 SGHRS and CDR2 YFSETQ. The CDR3 length is 15 residues. V was pared by 4 bases and J by 1 base, with 13 bases between. The CDR3: CASSPGPPGTDTQYF. The CDR3 nucleotides read TGCGCCAGCAGCCCCGGGCCGCCCGGCACAGATACGCAGTATTTT.

This clone was counted a few times. The chain links TRBV5-1 to TRBJ1-6; 8 bases agree with TRBD1. The CDR3 is 18 residues long. Germline V gene lookup returns CDR1 SGHRS and CDR2 YFSETQ. After removal of 5 bases from V and 0 bases from J, the junction contained 10 bases not matched to a gene. The CDR3 nucleotides are TGCGCCAGCAGTTCCGGGACAGGAGGAGACTCCTATAATTCACCCCTCCACTTT. The encoded protein is CASSSGTGGDSYNSPLHF.

The chain employs TRBV5-5 and TRBJ2-3; D is ambiguous. Germline V gives CDR1 SGHKS, CDR2 YYEKEE (reference sequence). V lost 0 bases and J 0 bases, leaving 8 bases between the germline ends. The CDR3 length is 15 residues. CDR3: CASSLDVPSTDTQYF. The CDR3 region has the DNA TGTGCCAGCAGCTTGGACGTCCCTAGCACAGATACGCAGTATTTT.

This chain connects TRBV5-6 to TRBJ1-1; TRBD1 agrees at 8 bases. The CDR3 has 14 amino acids. Germline V gene data show CDR1 as SGHDT and CDR2 as YYEEEE. Trimming took 3 bases from V and 4 from J; bases not matched to a gene: 5. The DNA of the CDR3 is TGTGCCAGCAGCTACAGGGGGAGGGGCACTGAAGCTTTCTTT. This encodes CASSYRGRGTEAFF.

The chain links TRBV6-7 to TRBJ2-1; D is perhaps TRBD1 (6 bases). TRBV6-7 is marked as an open reading frame, function uncertain. V lost 3 bases and J lost 9, with 18 bases in between. This CDR3 has 15 residues. The CDR3 loop reads CASSYPGPGVGEQFF. As DNA, the CDR3 is TGTGCCAGCAGTTATCCGGGACCAGGGGTAGGTGAGCAGTTCTTC.

J is TRBJ2-3 and V is TRBV5-1; possibly TRBD1 for D (6 bases). In germline, CDR1 is SGHRS, CDR2 YFSETQ. This CDR3 spans 15 amino acids. The V end was cut by 0 bases, the J end by 2 bases, with 10 bases between. The CDR3 spells CASSLDRVNTDTQYF. CDR3 DNA sequence: TGCGCCAGCAGCTTGGACAGGGTGAACACAGATACGCAGTATTTT.

This clone was seen more than once but under ten times. The J gene is TRBJ2-3, the V gene TRBV7-2, with TRBD2 matching 9 bases. This CDR3 comprises 14 residues. Germline values: CDR1 SGHTA, CDR2 FQGNSA. J was trimmed by 3 bases and V by 4 bases; bases with no gene match: 2. The CDR3, as DNA: TGTGCCAGCAGCTCCGGACTAGCGACAGATACGCAGTATTTT. Its translation: CASSSGLATDTQYF.

The J gene is TRBJ2-2, the V gene TRBV5-3; 10 nucleotides align to TRBD2. TRBV5-3 is filed as an ORF, its function uncertain. The CDR3 covers 18 residues. J was trimmed by 7 bases and V by 4 bases; bases with no gene match: 16. CDR3 sequence (DNA): TGTGCCAGAAGCACCGGAGTAGCGGGAGGAACGTGTCGCGGGGAGCTGTTTTTT. This translates into CARSTGVAGGTCRGELFF.

V and J are TRBV6-6 and TRBJ1-1, with D unclear. Trimming stripped 7 bases from V and 1 base from J, with 4 bases between. The CDR3 runs 11 residues. The germline V gene has CDR1 MNHNY and CDR2 SVGAGI (reference sequence). The CDR3 spells CASITNTEAFF. As DNA, the CDR3 is TGTGCCAGCATAACGAACACTGAAGCTTTCTTT.

This clone was observed once. The V and J genes are TRBV6-4 and TRBJ1-5, with D unresolved. V lost 0 bases, J lost 2 bases, and 8 bases lay in between. The CDR3 is made up of 15 amino acids. Looked up from germline, CDR1 is MRHNA and CDR2 is SNTAGT. This chain's CDR3 is CASSDSAGGNQPQHF. The CDR3 DNA reads TGTGCCAGCAGTGACTCGGCTGGGGGCAATCAGCCCCAGCATTTT.

The gene calls are TRBV25-1 and TRBJ2-5; 9 positions match TRBD2. This CDR3 comprises 15 residues. The junction had 3 bases not matched to a gene; V was cut back by 1 base and J by 3 bases. Germline V lookup: CDR1 MGHDK, CDR2 SYGVNS. The CDR3 DNA sequence: TGTGCCAGCAGTGAATCGAGGACTAGCGAAGAGACCCAGTACTTC. It codes for CASSESRTSEETQYF.

The chain joins TRBV6-1 to TRBJ2-5; D gene uncertain. Trimming shortened V by 1 base and J by 5 bases, and 11 bases separated the two germline ends. Germline V lookup: CDR1 MNHNS, CDR2 SASEGT. The length of the CDR3 is 14 residues. DNA of the CDR3: TGTGCCAGCAGTGAAGTCCAAGCATTCGAGACCCAGTACTTC. Its protein product is CASSEVQAFETQYF.

Only a few counts were recorded for this clone. This chain uses TRBV7-6 with TRBJ2-1; 9 bases align to TRBD2. The CDR3 consists of 18 residues. Germline CDR1 and CDR2: SGHVS and FNYEAQ. The V segment lost 1 base and the J segment 4 bases; nucleotides outside the gene matches: 11. The CDR3 protein is CASSLVSSSGVNYNEQFF. The CDR3 DNA follows: TGTGCCAGCAGCTTAGTTTCCTCTAGCGGGGTTAATTACAATGAGCAGTTCTTC.

The chain is built from TRBV18 and TRBJ2-7; 8 bases are shared with TRBD1. V shed 4 bases, J shed 4 bases, and the junction held 3 bases outside the gene matches. CDR3 size: 13 residues. Per germline, CDR1 KGHSH and CDR2 LQKENI. Here the CDR3 reads CASSRTGGYEQYF. CDR3 in DNA: TGTGCCAGCTCACGCACAGGGGGATACGAGCAGTACTTC. Supplemented by reference TRBV18 and TRBJ2-7, the full variable domain reads NAGVMQNPRHLVRRRGQEARLRCSPMKGHSHVYWYRQLPEEGLKFMVYLQKENIIDESGMPKERFSAEFPKEGPSILRIQQVVRGDSAAYFCASSRTGGYEQYFGPGTRLTVT.

This clone was seen more than once but under ten times. The chain carries TRBV28 and TRBJ1-5; 12 bases fit TRBD1. The CDR3 is 17 amino acids. Germline CDR1 reads MDHEN; CDR2 reads SYDVKM. J gave up 2 bases and V 10 bases, and 12 bases lay outside the gene matches. The CDR3 nucleotides read TGTGCCACCACCCCTCAGGGACAGGGGGCGGGCAATCAGCCCCAGCATTTT. As protein: CATTPQGQGAGNQPQHF.

The chain couples TRBV5-6 to TRBJ2-3; the D is unclear. V was shortened by 2 bases and J by 0 bases, with 13 bases between the two germline ends. Germline values: CDR1 SGHDT, CDR2 YYEEEE. The CDR3 length is 16 residues. CDR3 amino acids: CASSFLGNPSTDTQYF. The DNA of the CDR3 is TGTGCCAGCAGCTTTCTAGGAAACCCTAGCACAGATACGCAGTATTTT.

CDR3 in DNA: TGTGCCAGCAGTCGGGAGGGGGGGGCCGGAACAGATACGCAGTATTTT. It specifies CASSREGGAGTDTQYF. This sequence joins TRBV2 and TRBJ2-3, with 8 positions matching TRBD2. J was trimmed by 3 bases and V by 5 bases; bases with no gene match: 10. Germline CDR1 reads SNHLY; CDR2 reads FYNNEI. This CDR3 contains 16 residues.